This is a list of T cell receptor beta chains from one sample in a study of shared clonotypes between healthy human individuals. Assay: immunoSEQ multiplex PCR; the TCRdb copy retains only in-frame clones and omits some. The table lists about 1.1 million clones, 70% to 85% of them singletons. Material: memory CD4+ T cells from PBMCs. The receptor set was obtained from a man younger than 35 in good health. Some clones in this sample may be carry-over from other donors' samples. The CDR3 runs from the conserved cysteine through the conserved F or W. The order of the fields is J gene, V gene, CDR3 protein.

j_gene: TRBJ1-1
v_gene: TRBV9
CDR3aa: CASSGQGRGYTEAFF

j_gene: TRBJ1-2
v_gene: TRBV14
CDR3aa: CASSQSRVGGYTF

j_gene: TRBJ1-2
v_gene: TRBV5-4
CDR3aa: CASSLTNRVGYGYTF

j_gene: TRBJ2-2
v_gene: TRBV11-2
CDR3aa: CASSLRWGNTGELFF

j_gene: TRBJ1-2
v_gene: TRBV19
CDR3aa: CASSWTGTGYTF

j_gene: TRBJ2-2
v_gene: TRBV7-3
CDR3aa: CASTLTPTSRTGELFF

j_gene: TRBJ1-1
v_gene: TRBV28
CDR3aa: CASRYGGAEAFF

j_gene: TRBJ2-4
v_gene: TRBV28
CDR3aa: CASTKGASVGNIQYF

j_gene: TRBJ1-2
v_gene: TRBV7-9
CDR3aa: CASSLYGYTF

j_gene: TRBJ2-1
v_gene: TRBV5-8
CDR3aa: CASSFARTSGARDEQFF

j_gene: TRBJ2-2
v_gene: TRBV27
CDR3aa: CASRGTGSNTGELFF

j_gene: TRBJ2-3
v_gene: TRBV11-2
CDR3aa: CASSLGRGFTDTQYF

j_gene: TRBJ2-7
v_gene: TRBV6-6
CDR3aa: CASSYSIQGGEQYF

j_gene: TRBJ2-1
v_gene: TRBV18
CDR3aa: CASSPPGNTLYNEQFF

j_gene: TRBJ1-5
v_gene: TRBV15
CDR3aa: CATSRPRGQGKNQPQHF

j_gene: TRBJ1-1
v_gene: TRBV9
CDR3aa: CASREAGTGGTEAFF

j_gene: TRBJ2-3
v_gene: TRBV28
CDR3aa: CASSLPGTLHTQYF

j_gene: TRBJ2-5
v_gene: TRBV9
CDR3aa: CASSVAGVETQYF

j_gene: TRBJ1-4
v_gene: TRBV29-1
CDR3aa: CSVGKPTATNEKLFF

j_gene: TRBJ1-4
v_gene: TRBV20-1
CDR3aa: CSVMKQEKLFF

j_gene: TRBJ2-3
v_gene: TRBV28
CDR3aa: CASSGRGTGYDTQYF

j_gene: TRBJ1-3
v_gene: TRBV4-3
CDR3aa: CASSQDAVGSGNTIYF

j_gene: TRBJ2-1
v_gene: TRBV5-1
CDR3aa: CASSLGAASSYNEQFF

j_gene: TRBJ1-4
v_gene: TRBV5-1
CDR3aa: CASSQVGGTNEKLFF

j_gene: TRBJ2-1
v_gene: TRBV15
CDR3aa: CATSRDRAGINEQFF

j_gene: TRBJ2-7
v_gene: TRBV4-2
CDR3aa: CASSQGREDPYEQYF

j_gene: TRBJ2-2
v_gene: TRBV5-1
CDR3aa: CASSLLAGANTGELFF

j_gene: TRBJ2-5
v_gene: TRBV5-5
CDR3aa: CASSLEAETQYF

j_gene: TRBJ2-5
v_gene: TRBV30
CDR3aa: CAWSPQETQYF

j_gene: TRBJ2-2
v_gene: TRBV5-1
CDR3aa: CASSPETGNTGELFF

j_gene: TRBJ2-2
v_gene: TRBV4-3
CDR3aa: CASSREKRGNTGELFF

j_gene: TRBJ2-3
v_gene: TRBV6-1
CDR3aa: CASSSGGLADTQYF

j_gene: TRBJ2-3
v_gene: TRBV27
CDR3aa: CANLTDTQYF

j_gene: TRBJ1-2
v_gene: TRBV7-8
CDR3aa: CASSPQGPLSYGYTF

j_gene: TRBJ2-1
v_gene: TRBV5-6
CDR3aa: CASSLVVRTGDKGEQFF

j_gene: TRBJ2-3
v_gene: TRBV6-5
CDR3aa: CASSYSGAGTDTQYF

j_gene: TRBJ1-1
v_gene: TRBV6-6
CDR3aa: CASSLKGGNTEAFF

j_gene: TRBJ2-7
v_gene: TRBV4-2
CDR3aa: CASSEVVPSGRGGSYEQYF

j_gene: TRBJ1-5
v_gene: TRBV4-1
CDR3aa: CASSQVNQPQHF

j_gene: TRBJ2-7
v_gene: TRBV9
CDR3aa: CASSHPRGDRSEQYF

j_gene: TRBJ1-6
v_gene: TRBV7-9
CDR3aa: CASSLAEGTQLHF

j_gene: TRBJ2-7
v_gene: TRBV2
CDR3aa: CASAGQAEQYF

j_gene: TRBJ2-5
v_gene: TRBV6-1
CDR3aa: CASSERSGGQTQYF

j_gene: TRBJ2-2
v_gene: TRBV6-5
CDR3aa: CASSYRAQGGTGELFF

j_gene: TRBJ2-1
v_gene: TRBV9
CDR3aa: CASSVLGTMPYNEQFF

j_gene: TRBJ2-2
v_gene: TRBV10-1
CDR3aa: CASSEKDPCTGELFF